In this sample, the clone carrying this T cell receptor (beta chain) turned up a few times. What it binds is unknown. One entry per CDR3 protein, called by TCRdb with MiXCR from the 5' RACE reads. The data contain over 600,000 distinct CDR3 sequences, around 20% of them singletons. These data are taken from a study of identical twins. Regarding the study as a whole: Model-predicted out-of-frame TCR alpha sharing fell below observed values in monozygotic twins. Invariant T cells like MAIT and iNKT could partly confound the zero-insertion analyses. Beta out-of-frame twin sharing showed a weaker excess.

The CDR3 sequence is 14 residues long. V lost 4 bases and J lost 9, with 16 bases in between. This same sample was also part of a study on T cells expressing NK-cell markers. That study adds: Dominant NKG2C+ clonotypes were found to form roughly 1.0-7.0% of CD8+ T cells in over five donors.

This receptor was obtained from a woman younger than 30 in good health. The sequencing sample was made of PBMCs. This chain links TRBV12-3 or TRBV12-4 with TRBJ2-1; D possibly uses TRBD1 or TRBD2 (5 bases each). CDR3 region: CASSSPNRDREQFF. Written as DNA, the CDR3 is TGTGCCAGCAGTTCACCAAACCGGGACCGTGAGCAGTTCTTC.